One TCR beta chain is described in this entry. J gave up 4 bases and V 3 bases, and 8 bases lay outside the gene matches. Per germline, CDR1 MNHEY and CDR2 SVGAGI. The CDR3 loop spans 15 amino acids. Repertoires were generated with immunoSEQ multiplex PCR, while TCRdb's copy carries only in-frame clones and drops some. The sample lists about 390,000 clones, approximately 90% occurring once. This specimen belongs to a study of Ad26.COV2.S vaccination and SARS-CoV-2 variants. Treatment described: 15 to 20 received Ad26.COV2.S at low or high dose, single or two shots; about five received placebo; per-sample allocation not given. After the first vaccine or placebo injection, samples were drawn on day 63.

The chain has TRBV6-5 and TRBJ1-1; 7 bases match TRBD1. The input for sequencing was peripheral blood, taken in a trial of Ad26.COV2.S vaccine versus placebo. The sequence derives from a person aged 18-65 years who received the Ad26.COV2.S COVID-19 vaccine or a placebo. This CDR3 reads CASSYGRQGATEAFF. In DNA, the CDR3 is TGTGCCAGCAGTTATGGTAGACAGGGAGCCACTGAAGCTTTCTTT.